This is a list of T cell receptor beta chains from one sample in a study of blood T cells in healthy people across ages. Each CDR3 protein is one row after TCRdb ran MiXCR on the 5' RACE reads. This table has approximately 880,000 distinct CDR3 sequences, around 48% appearing once. The sample was blood. These receptors were taken from a man aged 30-40 years in good health. The CDR3 runs from the conserved cysteine through the conserved F or W. D genes are given only for firm matches. The size of a clone is reported for some rows only, either as once, few or many, or as a class for expanded clones.

>TRBJ1-2|.|.|TRBV20-1
CSASLSGYGYTF
TGCAGTGCTAGCCTCAGCGGCTATGGCTACACCTTC
>TRBJ2-3|.|.|TRBV27
CASSSDFPQGGTDTQYF
TGTGCCAGCAGTTCCGACTTCCCTCAGGGGGGGACAGATACGCAGTATTTT
>TRBJ2-4|.|few|TRBV20-1
CSAGWDIQYF
TGCAGTGCTGGGTGGGACATTCAGTACTTC
>TRBJ2-1|TRBD2|few|TRBV6-6
CASIASGGQAYNEQFF
TGTGCCAGCATAGCTAGCGGGGGGCAAGCTTACAATGAGCAGTTCTTC
>TRBJ2-1|.|.|TRBV7-2
CASSPNSEQFF
TGTGCCAGCAGCCCTAACTCTGAGCAGTTCTTC
>TRBJ2-7|TRBD1|.|TRBV7-9
CASSLGQGRWEQYF
TGTGCCAGCAGCTTGGGACAGGGGAGATGGGAGCAGTACTTC
>TRBJ2-3|TRBD1|many|TRBV12-3/TRBV12-4
CASSFDEGAPTQYF
TGTGCCAGCAGTTTTGATGAGGGGGCTCCTACGCAGTATTTT
>TRBJ2-7|.|.|TRBV5-1
CASSADSPWGEQYF
TGCGCCAGCAGCGCGGACAGTCCCTGGGGCGAGCAGTACTTC
>TRBJ1-3|.|.|TRBV3-1
CASSPTLSGNTIYF
TGTGCCAGCAGCCCCACCCTCTCTGGAAACACCATATATTTT
>TRBJ1-1|.|.|TRBV6-1
CASSVGQENTEAFF
TGTGCCAGCAGTGTTGGGCAGGAGAACACTGAAGCTTTCTTT
>TRBJ1-6|TRBD1|.|TRBV10-3
CAISESTGGHSPLHF
TGTGCCATCAGTGAGTCGACAGGGGGCCATTCACCCCTCCACTTT
>TRBJ1-2|.|.|TRBV20-1
CSARPPAFARSHGYTF
TGCAGTGCTAGACCCCCCGCGTTTGCGCGGTCCCATGGCTACACCTTC
>TRBJ2-3|.|.|TRBV2
CASNPRSTDTQYF
TGTGCCAGCAATCCCAGAAGCACAGATACGCAGTATTTT
>TRBJ2-4|.|once|TRBV5-1
CASSLESGENIQYF
TGCGCCAGCAGCTTGGAGTCGGGGGAAAACATTCAGTACTTC
>TRBJ1-2|TRBD1|few|TRBV5-1
CASSPGDRGLGYTF
TGCGCCAGCAGCCCAGGCGACAGGGGGCTCGGCTACACCTTC
>TRBJ1-2|TRBD1|.|TRBV7-2
CASSLRGQGYTF
TGTGCCAGCAGCTTAAGGGGACAGGGCTACACCTTC
>TRBJ2-4|TRBD2|.|TRBV2
CASTGTSGGLKNIQYF
TGTGCCAGCACCGGGACTAGCGGGGGCCTCAAAAACATTCAGTACTTC
>TRBJ2-3|.|.|TRBV24-1
CATREGSNTDTQYF
TGTGCCACCAGGGAGGGGAGTAATACAGATACGCAGTATTTT
>TRBJ2-7|.|.|TRBV7-2
CASSLGVGPTYEQYF
TGTGCCAGCAGCTTAGGCGTGGGGCCCACCTACGAGCAGTACTTC
>TRBJ2-5|.|.|TRBV6-1
CASRGLSQETQYF
TGTGCCAGCAGGGGGCTCTCACAAGAGACCCAGTACTTC